The table lists the clone carrying this T cell receptor beta chain with many counts. The antigen is unknown. The CDR3 spans 15 residues. Trimming stripped 0 bases from V and 4 bases from J, with 13 bases between. CDR1 is MNHEY, CDR2 SVGAGI, per germline. The data stem from a study of Graves' ophthalmopathy and Graves' hyperthyroidism. Study context: Investigators collected peripheral blood at initial diagnosis, before any treatment was given. Whole-study findings and limits: Thyroid clonotypes that were expanded above 0.001 frequency mostly also appeared in blood.

Included hyperthyroidism patients were aged 18 to 65 and newly diagnosed (under 2 months' duration). Patients were diagnosed from clinical symptoms, serum thyroxine, TRAb, thyroid ultrasound and orbital computed tomography. RNA served as the template for amplifying TCR beta CDR3 regions. RT-PCR was first run with HTBI primers, then multiplex PCR in a second round. A single record per CDR3 protein comes from TCRdb applying MiXCR to the multiplex PCR reads. In the table there are 500,000 to 700,000 distinct CDR3 sequences, about 20% of which are singletons. This clonotype was obtained from a woman between 18 and 29 years old with stable Graves' hyperthyroidism. Some clones in this sample may be carry-over from other donors' samples. The source material was peripheral blood. This chain uses TRBV6-5 with TRBJ2-7, with D perhaps assigned TRBD1 or TRBD2 (5 bases each). The CDR3 coding sequence is TGTGCCAGCAGTTACTCGGGGGAAGTGTGGTACGAGCAGTACTTC. Protein sequence: CASSYSGEVWYEQYF.